The clone carrying this TCR beta chain appeared a few times. Its antigen remains unidentified. An end of the junction does not agree with germline; a read error may underlie this. Primed by a sample-barcoded 5' primer and a J-beta primer mix, a second PCR proceeded for roughly 6 to 12 cycles. Via MiXCR, TCRdb re-called the 5' RACE reads, giving one row per CDR3 protein. The sample shows some 1.7 million distinct CDR3 sequences, over 25% of them seen only once. Per sample, at least 5 micrograms of total RNA were extracted. The data originate from a study of blood T cells in healthy people across ages. Study outcomes and limitations: Unsorted PBMCs prevented conclusive naive versus antigen-experienced comparison. Per million T cells, the diversity of TCR beta decreased roughly linearly as age advanced.

Material for sequencing was blood. This TCR derives from a woman aged 25 to 45 in good health.

CDR3 coding DNA: TGTGCCAGCAGCCCCCGGACAGCGAACACTGAAGCTTTCTTT. It translates to CASSPRTANTEAFF. This chain links TRBV5-1 with TRBJ1-1; tentative D call: TRBD1 (6 bases). Germline V gene sequence: CDR1 SGHRS, CDR2 YFSETQ. The CDR3 consists of 14 residues.